The clone carrying this T cell receptor (beta chain) was detected many times. Its antigen is unidentified. The sample's time point: technical triplicate 2. PBMCs stored at -80 C, 2 million in total, were the source of the unsorted libraries. CDR1 and CDR2 (germline): MNHEY, SVGAGI. J lost 7 bases, V lost 7 bases, and 11 bases had no gene match. The CDR3 loop spans 15 amino acids. The sample comes from a study of neurological immune-mediated disorders. Study-level points and caveats: None of the CDR3 amino acid sequences of expanded clones recurred across subjects, suggesting private repertoires in all groups.

A 10-nucleotide random UMI tagged transcripts in template-switch 5'RACE cDNA synthesis. Every sequencing run generated in excess of 160 million TCR-beta sequences. These sequences covered 15-18 subjects. TCRdb reprocessed the 5' RACE reads via MiXCR and lists one record per CDR3 protein. The sample carries roughly 61,000 distinct CDR3 sequences, less than 25% recorded once. V and J are TRBV6-5 and TRBJ2-2, with 8 bases aligning to TRBD1. This clonotype was obtained from a man in his sixties with HTLV-1-associated myelopathy (HAM/TSP). The sequenced sample consisted of PBMCs. This CDR3 is CASKKGQGTGGELFF. In DNA, the CDR3 is TGTGCCAGCAAGAAAGGACAGGGAACTGGCGGGGAGCTGTTTTTT.